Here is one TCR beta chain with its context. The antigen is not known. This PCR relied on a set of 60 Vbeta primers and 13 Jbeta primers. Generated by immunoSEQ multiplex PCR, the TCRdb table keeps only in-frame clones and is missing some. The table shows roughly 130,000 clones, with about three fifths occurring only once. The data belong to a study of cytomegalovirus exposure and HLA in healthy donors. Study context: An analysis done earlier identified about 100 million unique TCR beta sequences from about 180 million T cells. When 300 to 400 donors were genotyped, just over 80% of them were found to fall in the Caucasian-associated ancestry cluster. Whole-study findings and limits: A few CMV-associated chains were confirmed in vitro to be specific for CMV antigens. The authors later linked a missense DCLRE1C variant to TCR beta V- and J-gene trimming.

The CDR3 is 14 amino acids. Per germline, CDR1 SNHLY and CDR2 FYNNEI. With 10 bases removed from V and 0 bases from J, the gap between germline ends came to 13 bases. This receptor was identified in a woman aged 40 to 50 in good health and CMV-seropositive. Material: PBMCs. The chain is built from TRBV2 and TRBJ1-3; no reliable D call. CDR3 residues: CATGRKDSGNTIYF. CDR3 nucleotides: TGTGCCACCGGGAGAAAGGACTCTGGAAACACCATATATTTT. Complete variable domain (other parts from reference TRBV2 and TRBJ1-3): EPEVTQTPSHQVTQMGQEVILRCVPISNHLYFYWYRQILGQKVEFLVSFYNNEISEKSEIFDDQFSVERPDGSNFTLKIRSTKLEDSAMYFCATGRKDSGNTIYFGEGSWLTVV.